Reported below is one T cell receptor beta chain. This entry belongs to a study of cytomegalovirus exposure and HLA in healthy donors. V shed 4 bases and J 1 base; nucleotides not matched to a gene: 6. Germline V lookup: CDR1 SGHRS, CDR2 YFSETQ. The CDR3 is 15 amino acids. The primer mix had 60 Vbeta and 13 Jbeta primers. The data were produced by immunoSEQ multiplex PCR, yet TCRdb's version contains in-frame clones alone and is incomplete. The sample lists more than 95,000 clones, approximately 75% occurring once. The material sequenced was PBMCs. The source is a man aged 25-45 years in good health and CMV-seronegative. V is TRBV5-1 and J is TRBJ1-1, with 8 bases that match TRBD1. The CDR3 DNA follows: TGCGCCAGCAGCCGAACAGGGGGGGGGAACACTGAAGCTTTCTTT. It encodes CASSRTGGGNTEAFF.